The 2 T cell receptor beta chains in this list originate from one sample, sequenced in a study of T cells in Graves' hyperthyroidism and ophthalmopathy. From RNA transcripts, TCR beta CDR3 regions were amplified. With the HTBI primer set, the TCR CDR3 went through a first round of RT-PCR. MiXCR was run by TCRdb on the multiplex PCR reads, yielding one entry per CDR3 protein. The table lists fewer than 650,000 distinct CDR3 sequences, more than 13% of them singletons. Material: blood. The receptors here all came from a woman between 18 and 29 years old with Graves' ophthalmopathy.

The chain has TRBV30 and TRBJ2-7; no definite D call. The CDR3 consists of 14 residues. The germline V gene encodes CDR1 GTSNPN and CDR2 SVGIG (reference sequence). With 2 bases removed from V and 2 bases from J, the gap between germline ends came to 13 bases. The CDR3 sequence: CAWSWGIGTYEQYF. The CDR3, as DNA: TGTGCCTGGAGTTGGGGAATAGGGACCTACGAGCAGTACTTC.

This clonotype was found many times. V usage is TRBV5-6 and J usage is TRBJ2-7, with 9 nucleotides matching TRBD1. In germline, CDR1 is SGHDT, CDR2 YYEEEE. Trimming took 7 bases from V and 0 from J; bases not matched to a gene: 11. The CDR3 runs 16 residues. The DNA of the CDR3 is TGTGCCAGCGGACCGGAGGGACAGGGCTTCTCCTACGAGCAGTACTTC. Its protein is CASGPEGQGFSYEQYF. Supplemented by reference TRBV5-6 and TRBJ2-7, the full variable domain reads DAGVTQSPTHLIKTRGQQVTLRCSPKSGHDTVSWYQQALGQGPQFIFQYYEEEERQRGNFPDRFSGHQFPNYSSELNVNALLLGDSALYLCASGPEGQGFSYEQYFGPGTRLTVT.